This TCR beta chain was found in a study of blood T cell repertoires in COVID-19. Overall study: Some COVID-19 samples were acute and others convalescent; all came from the United States, Italy and Spain.

Cohort 3 recovery required two negative PCRs, clearance, or symptom resolution. Some clones are missing from TCRdb's copy, which holds only in-frame ones; the method was immunoSEQ multiplex PCR. Altogether hundreds of thousands of clones are present, 80% to 90% being singletons, with the ten largest covering around 1.1%. Sequencing was carried out using PBMCs or T cells enriched from blood (not recorded which). This TCR derives from a man younger than 40 who had recovered from COVID-19.

The CDR3 sequence is CASSLGPGYSYEQYF. The CDR3 region has the DNA TGTGCCAGCAGCTTAGGCCCAGGTTACTCCTACGAGCAGTACTTC. The chain links TRBV13 to TRBJ2-7; D gene unclear. Germline CDR1 PRHDT, CDR2 FYEKMQ (reference sequence). The CDR3 spans 15 residues. V was shortened by 0 bases and J by 0 bases, with 9 bases between the two germline ends.